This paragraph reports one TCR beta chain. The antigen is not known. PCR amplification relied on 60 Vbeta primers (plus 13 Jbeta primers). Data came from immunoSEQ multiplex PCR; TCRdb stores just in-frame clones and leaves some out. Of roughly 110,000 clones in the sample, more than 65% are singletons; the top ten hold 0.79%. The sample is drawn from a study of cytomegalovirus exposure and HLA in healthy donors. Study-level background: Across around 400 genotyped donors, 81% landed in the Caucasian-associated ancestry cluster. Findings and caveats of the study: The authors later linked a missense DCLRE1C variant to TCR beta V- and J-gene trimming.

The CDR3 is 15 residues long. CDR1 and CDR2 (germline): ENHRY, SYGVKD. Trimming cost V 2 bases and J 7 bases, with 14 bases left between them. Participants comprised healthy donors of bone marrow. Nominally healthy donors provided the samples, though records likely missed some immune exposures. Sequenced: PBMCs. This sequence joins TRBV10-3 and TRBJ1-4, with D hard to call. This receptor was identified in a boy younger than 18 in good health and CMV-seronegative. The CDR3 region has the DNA TGTGCCATCAGTGAGGCCCCTGGGCTTGGTGAAAAACTGTTTTTT. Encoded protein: CAISEAPGLGEKLFF.